This T cell receptor beta chain was retrieved from a study of T cells expressing NK-cell markers. Study-level results: Certain NKG2C+ T cell clones were expanded, and their HCMV specificity remained unclear.

It was by 5'RACE template switching with UMIs that TCR beta cDNA was made. Following a re-call of the 5' RACE reads, TCRdb has one entry per CDR3 protein and lacks DNA. This specimen shows 500,000 to 700,000 distinct CDR3 sequences; the ten leading clones hold roughly 3.4%. About this clonotype itself: Antigen unknown.

The CDR3 spans 18 residues. Germline loops: CDR1 SGHRS, CDR2 YFSETQ. Material for sequencing was blood T cells: a sorted CD56 or NKG2C T cell subset, CD4+ or CD8+ T cells, or bulk PBMC T cells (not recorded which). The chain links TRBV5-1 to TRBJ2-5; TCRdb names TRBD2, which stays unverified in the absence of DNA. The clonotype was recovered from a man aged 18 to 30 in good health. This CDR3 reads CASSLLEPSSPLWETQYF.